Described below is a single TCR beta chain sequence and its context. The sample is drawn from a study of blood T cells in healthy people across ages. The CDR3 has 15 amino acids. V lost 8 bases and J 10 bases, leaving 21 bases between the germline ends. A sample-barcoded 5' primer and a J-beta primer mix were used in a second PCR of roughly 6 to 11 cycles. In TCRdb, the 5' RACE reads were re-called with MiXCR into one record per CDR3 protein. The sample carries 600,000 to 800,000 distinct CDR3 sequences, about 50% recorded once. This rearrangement joins TRBV12-3 or TRBV12-4 to TRBJ1-6, with D possibly matching TRBD1 (5 bases). This TCR derives from a woman of 80 years or more in good health. Sequencing was performed on blood. The CDR3 here is CASRRESRGRSPLHF. The CDR3 DNA sequence: TGTGCCAGCCGACGAGAGAGTAGGGGACGGTCACCCCTCCACTTT.